Sequencing of this TCR beta chain was carried out in a study of T cell responses to AZD1222 COVID-19 vaccine. Findings and limits, study-wide: Seropositive at baseline were only a handful of AZD1222 recipients. Vaccination with two AZD1222 doses was followed by a rise in Spike-specific TCR breadth and depth. With dominance at 160-218 and 743-854, vaccine-associated CD4 TCRs spanned spike. Variant regions that are unmutated are reportedly the target of nearly half of spike-specific TCRs.

From germline, CDR1 is SGHTA and CDR2 FQGNSA. The CDR3 runs to 15 residues. Trimming left V 6 bases short and J 1 base short, with 16 bases between. Concerning this clone itself: The target antigen is unknown.

The assay was immunoSEQ multiplex PCR, and TCRdb's table has in-frame clones only and misses some. Of 150,000 to 200,000 clones detected, approximately 92% appear once; the ten largest clones hold less than 11%. The sample in question was peripheral blood, obtained on day 0 of AZD1222 vaccination. The TCR comes from an adult in good health. This rearrangement joins TRBV7-2 to TRBJ2-7, with D tentatively TRBD1 (6 bases). The CDR3 sequence: CASRNVGASSYEQYF. As DNA, the CDR3 is TGTGCCAGCAGGAATGTGGGGGCCTCTTCCTACGAGCAGTACTTC.